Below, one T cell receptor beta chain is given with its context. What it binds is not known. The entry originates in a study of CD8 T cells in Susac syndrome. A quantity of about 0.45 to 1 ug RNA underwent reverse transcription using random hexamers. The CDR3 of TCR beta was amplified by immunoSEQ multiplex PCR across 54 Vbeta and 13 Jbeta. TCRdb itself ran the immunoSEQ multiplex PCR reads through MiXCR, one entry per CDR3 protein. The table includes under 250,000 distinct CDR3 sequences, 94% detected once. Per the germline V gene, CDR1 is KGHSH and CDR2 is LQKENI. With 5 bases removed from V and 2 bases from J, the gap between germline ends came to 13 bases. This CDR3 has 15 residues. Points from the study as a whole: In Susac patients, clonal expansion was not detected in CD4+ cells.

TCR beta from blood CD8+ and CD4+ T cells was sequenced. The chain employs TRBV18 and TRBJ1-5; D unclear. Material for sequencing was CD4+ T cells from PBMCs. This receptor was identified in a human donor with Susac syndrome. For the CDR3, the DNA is TGTGCCAGCTCAGTCGGGGAGAAACGCAATCAGCCCCAGCATTTT. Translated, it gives CASSVGEKRNQPQHF. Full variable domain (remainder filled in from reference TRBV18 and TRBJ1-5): NAGVMQNPRHLVRRRGQEARLRCSPMKGHSHVYWYRQLPEEGLKFMVYLQKENIIDESGMPKERFSAEFPKEGPSILRIQQVVRGDSAAYFCASSVGEKRNQPQHFGDGTRLSIL.